The entry below gives a single T cell receptor beta chain sequence along with its context. Antigen unknown. The sample is drawn from a study of blood T cells in healthy people across ages. Researchers isolated at least 7 million PBMCs per sample. At least 5 micrograms of total RNA were extracted per sample. The CDR3 is 12 amino acids. V gave up 6 bases and J gave up 10 bases, with 15 bases separating them. Alongside a J-beta primer mix, a sample-barcoded 5' primer served in a second PCR lasting about 7 to 12 cycles. Through a template-switch adaptor with 12 random nucleotides, each cDNA molecule received a tag. Each CDR3 protein is one row after TCRdb ran MiXCR on the 5' RACE reads. The sample comprises roughly 1,300,000 distinct CDR3 sequences, around 59% of which are singletons, and 6.7% rests with the top ten. Study observations and caveats: TCR beta diversity per million T cells fell roughly linearly with age.

The receptor was isolated from a man aged 18 to 29 in good health. V gene TRBV12-3 or TRBV12-4 combines with J gene TRBJ1-2, with D possibly matching TRBD1 (6 bases). Sequencing was carried out using blood. DNA for the CDR3: TGTGCCAGCAGCTCAGGGGTAGGCGACTACACCTTC. Translated, it gives CASSSGVGDYTF.